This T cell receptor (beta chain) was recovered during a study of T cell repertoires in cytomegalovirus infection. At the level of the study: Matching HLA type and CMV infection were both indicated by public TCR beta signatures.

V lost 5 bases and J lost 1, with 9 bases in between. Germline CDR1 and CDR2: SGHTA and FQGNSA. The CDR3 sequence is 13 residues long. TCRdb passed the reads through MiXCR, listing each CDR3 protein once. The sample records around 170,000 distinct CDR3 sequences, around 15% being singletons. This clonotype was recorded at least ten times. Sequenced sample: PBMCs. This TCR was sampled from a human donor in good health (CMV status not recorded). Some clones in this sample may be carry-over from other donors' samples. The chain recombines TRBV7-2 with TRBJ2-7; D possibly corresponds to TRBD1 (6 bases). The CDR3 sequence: CASSRQGSYEQYF. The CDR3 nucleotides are TGTGCCAGCAGCCGGCAGGGGTCCTACGAGCAGTACTTC. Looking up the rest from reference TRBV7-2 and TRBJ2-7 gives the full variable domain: GAGVSQSPSNKVTEKGKDVELRCDPISGHTALYWYRQSLGQGLEFLIYFQGNSAPDKSGLPSDRFSAERTGGSVSTLTIQRTQQEDSAVYLCASSRQGSYEQYFGPGTRLTVT.